The TCR beta chain under discussion was sequenced for a study of post-analysis software for immune sequencing data. Study at large: Progressive-relapsing, secondary progressive and relapsing-remitting multiple sclerosis were among the disease courses included. Findings of the study overall: Controls showed significantly higher normalized Chao1 diversity than did multiple sclerosis patients.

This clonotype was seen more than once but under ten times. The antigen is unknown. TCR beta libraries were prepared from cDNA with unique molecular identifiers. Each sample of about 0.95 to 11 million input T cells yielded around 500,000 cDNA molecules, so each molecule approximated one T cell. Via MiXCR, TCRdb re-called the PCR reads, giving one row per CDR3 protein. This repertoire shows around 770,000 distinct CDR3 sequences, about 43% found once; its top ten account for over 4.5%. Sequencing was carried out using blood. This sequence was found in a girl between 10 and 17 years old with multiple sclerosis.

The CDR3 region has the DNA TGTGCCATCTCCGAGGGGGGTGAGGAGACCCAGTACTTC. This gives the protein CAISEGGEETQYF. The chain couples TRBV10-3 to TRBJ2-5; the D gene could be TRBD1 or TRBD2 (6 bases each). The CDR3 extends over 13 amino acids. Germline loops: CDR1 ENHRY, CDR2 SYGVKD. Trimming took off 8 bases at V and 5 bases at J, with 15 bases between the two ends.